The TCR beta chain under discussion was sequenced for a study of blood T cell repertoires in COVID-19. This CDR3 has 14 residues. With 5 bases clipped from V and 1 base from J, the junction kept 4 bases outside the gene matches. The germline CDR1 and CDR2 sequences are LNHDA and SQIVND (reference sequence). Assay: immunoSEQ multiplex PCR; the TCRdb copy retains only in-frame clones and omits some. Of approximately 170,000 clones in the sample, about 88% were seen once. The specimen was peripheral blood. The TCR sequence derives from a woman aged 80 or older with COVID-19, enrolled during active disease. The chain uses TRBV19 and TRBJ1-1; 7 bases are a match to TRBD1. CDR3 protein: CASSLGQANTEAFF. CDR3 coding DNA: TGTGCCAGTAGTCTAGGACAGGCGAACACTGAAGCTTTCTTT.